Each of the 8 T cell receptor beta chains below was sequenced from the same sample in a study of beta chain features in type 1 diabetes. Expressed TCRB transcripts were sequenced, since all the RNA that had been isolated was reverse transcribed. Libraries were prepared by immunoSEQ multiplex PCR; TCRdb keeps only in-frame clonotypes and omits some of them. The sample contains 150,000 to 180,000 clones, under 9.5% of which appear only once. The specimen was central memory CD4+ T cells from blood. Receptors originate from a man younger than 30 in good health.

This clone was found a few times. This sequence joins TRBV30 and TRBJ1-2; maybe TRBD1 (6 bases). This CDR3 has 14 amino acids. Germline CDR1 reads GTSNPN; CDR2 reads SVGIG (reference sequence). The V end was cut by 4 bases, the J end by 7 bases, with 19 bases between. This CDR3 is CAWNLQRTDGGYTF. The CDR3 DNA is TGTGCCTGGAATCTCCAGAGGACAGATGGTGGCTACACCTTC.

There are many counts of this clone. The chain combines TRBV18 with TRBJ2-7, with TRBD2 matching 7 bases. Unmatched junction bases numbered 2, after V lost 0 bases and J lost 0 bases. The V gene's germline CDR1 is KGHSH and CDR2 LQKENI. The CDR3 contains 15 residues. CDR3 in DNA: TGTGCCAGCTCACCACCGGCTAGCGGCTCCTACGAGCAGTACTTC. The encoded protein is CASSPPASGSYEQYF.

The gene calls are TRBV2 and TRBJ2-5, with 9 bases fitting TRBD2. CDR1 SNHLY and CDR2 FYNNEI come from the germline V gene. The CDR3 sequence is 15 residues long. V was clipped by 3 bases and J by 5 bases; unmatched bases: 7. CDR3 loop: CASSERAGGTETQYF. The CDR3 region has the DNA TGTGCCAGCAGTGAGAGAGCGGGGGGTACGGAGACCCAGTACTTC.

Comments on this clone: The junction differs from germline at one of its ends, possibly a read error. The chain combines TRBV15 with TRBJ2-7; 7 bases are shared with TRBD1. Germline V gene lookup returns CDR1 LNHNV and CDR2 YYDKDF (reference sequence). The CDR3 totals 15 residues. The CDR3 is CATSRSGTASHEQYF. The CDR3, as DNA: TGTGCCACCAGCAGGTCCGGGACAGCCTCCCACGAGCAGTACTTC.

This rearrangement joins TRBV18 to TRBJ1-2; D is ambiguous. The germline V gene has CDR1 KGHSH and CDR2 LQKENI. V lost 1 base, J lost 4 bases, and 10 bases lay in between. This CDR3 contains 14 residues. As DNA, the CDR3 is TGTGCCAGCTCACCACGCGAGGGATCCTATGGCTACACCTTC. Residues: CASSPREGSYGYTF. The variable domain in full, completed from reference TRBV18 and TRBJ1-2, reads NAGVMQNPRHLVRRRGQEARLRCSPMKGHSHVYWYRQLPEEGLKFMVYLQKENIIDESGMPKERFSAEFPKEGPSILRIQQVVRGDSAAYFCASSPREGSYGYTFGSGTRLTVV.

The sample holds many counts of this clone. The chain couples TRBV7-9 to TRBJ2-3; 8 nucleotides line up with TRBD2. Germline CDR1 reads SEHNR; CDR2 reads FQNEAQ (reference sequence). J gave up 5 bases and V 5 bases, and 9 bases lay outside the gene matches. The CDR3 is made up of 15 amino acids. CDR3 in DNA: TGTGCCAGCAGCATTTCAGCGGGAGAGGGAGATACGCAGTATTTT. Residues: CASSISAGEGDTQYF.

The genes are TRBV6-5 and TRBJ2-5; D is possibly TRBD2 (5 bases). The CDR3 has 12 residues. Deletions cut 7 bases from V and 7 bases from J, with 13 bases between. The germline gives CDR1 MNHEY, CDR2 SVGAGI. CDR3 bases: TGTGCCAGCACACGAGGGCGTGGGACCCAGTACTTC. This encodes CASTRGRGTQYF.

This rearrangement joins TRBV5-1 to TRBJ2-1; D is possibly TRBD2 (6 bases). Germline V gene lookup returns CDR1 SGHRS and CDR2 YFSETQ. V dropped 0 bases and J dropped 7 bases, with 11 bases sitting between them. The CDR3 loop spans 14 amino acids. The CDR3 sequence: CASSLEGGDNEQFF. CDR3 nucleotides: TGCGCCAGCAGCTTGGAGGGCGGGGATAATGAGCAGTTCTTC.